The 32 T cell receptor beta chains presented below share a single source sample, sequenced in a study of CD8 T cells in ankylosing spondylitis. TCRdb itself ran the 5' RACE reads through MiXCR, one entry per CDR3 protein. The data show 220,000 or so distinct CDR3 sequences, more than 9% seen once. The sequenced sample consisted of blood, either unsorted or a sorted T cell fraction (not recorded which). These receptors all stem from a male donor with ankylosing spondylitis or in good health (not recorded which).

In its sample, this clonotype was seen many times. This sequence joins TRBV7-2 and TRBJ2-6; either TRBD1 or TRBD2 may supply D (5 bases each). V was shortened by 4 bases and J by 4 bases, with 5 bases between the two germline ends. In germline, CDR1 is SGHTA, CDR2 FQGNSA. The CDR3 length is 13 residues. The CDR3 region has the DNA TGTGCCAGCAGCTGGGGGGGGGCCAACGTCCTGACTTTC. Its translation is CASSWGGANVLTF.

This clonotype was observed many times. The chain is built from TRBV12-3 or TRBV12-4 and TRBJ1-1, with 7 bases lining up with TRBD1. The CDR3 is made up of 15 amino acids. V lost 6 bases to trimming and J lost 3 bases; unmatched junction nucleotides: 10. The CDR3 loop reads CASRSNRGLDTEAFF. The CDR3 nucleotides are TGTGCCAGCAGAAGTAACAGGGGTTTGGACACTGAAGCTTTCTTT.

This clonotype showed up many times. The chain links TRBV20-1 to TRBJ1-4; perhaps TRBD1 as D (5 bases). V was clipped by 5 bases and J by 5 bases, with 15 bases between them. The CDR3 loop spans 14 amino acids. CDR1 and CDR2 (germline): DFQATT, SNEGSKA (reference sequence). CDR3 bases: TGCAGTGCTTTATCCAGGGAGGCCAATGAAAAACTGTTTTTT. This codes for CSALSREANEKLFF.

This clonotype came up many times. This chain joins TRBV7-6 and TRBJ2-5, with TRBD1 identical over 7 bases. Germline V gives CDR1 SGHVS, CDR2 FNYEAQ. The CDR3 loop spans 15 amino acids. Trimming took 0 bases from V and 5 from J; bases not matched to a gene: 6. CDR3 protein: CASSLAAGGVETQYF. Here the CDR3 DNA reads TGTGCCAGCAGCTTAGCGGCAGGGGGTGTCGAGACCCAGTACTTC.

This clonotype was seen a handful of times. The gene calls are TRBV7-2 and TRBJ2-7, with D maybe TRBD2 (6 bases). The CDR3 length is 16 residues. CDR1 and CDR2 from the germline V gene are SGHTA and FQGNSA. Trimming took off 1 base at V and 3 bases at J, with 16 bases between the two ends. CDR3 protein: CASSLGTLASGYEQYF. The CDR3 DNA reads TGTGCCAGCAGCTTAGGGACCCTAGCGTCAGGCTACGAGCAGTACTTC.

The chain links TRBV27 to TRBJ2-7; no definite D call. Germline CDR1 reads MNHEY; CDR2 reads SMNVEV (reference sequence). V shed 6 bases and J shed 2 bases, with 14 bases lying between them. This CDR3 comprises 14 residues. Here the CDR3 DNA reads TGTGCCAGCAGCTCCGGGCTGGGCCCCTACGAGCAGTACTTC. It codes for CASSSGLGPYEQYF.

On this clonotype: A much larger clone differs by one base, so this may be a read error. The V gene is TRBV2, the J gene TRBJ1-3; D is uncertain. V gave up 2 bases and J gave up 8 bases, with 10 bases separating them. CDR1 is SNHLY, CDR2 FYNNEI, per germline. The CDR3 consists of 13 residues. The CDR3 region is CASSEYGVDTIYF. CDR3 DNA: TGTGCCAGCAGTGAATATGGCGTAGACACCATATATTTT.

This clonotype was picked up many times. This chain joins TRBV7-6 and TRBJ2-7, with D possibly TRBD2 on 6 matching bases. The CDR3 has 15 residues. Germline V CDR1 and CDR2: SGHVS, FNYEAQ. The V and J ends lost 5 bases and 3 bases respectively, with 17 bases between them. Here the CDR3 DNA reads TGTGCCAGCAGCAATGGACTATCCCTAAGCTACGAGCAGTACTTC. Translation gives CASSNGLSLSYEQYF.

This clonotype is a singleton in its sample. This may be a read error, as it is one base from a much larger clone. The chain recombines TRBV12-3 or TRBV12-4 with TRBJ2-1, with 12 bases lining up with TRBD2. The CDR3 length is 15 residues. Trimming at V came to 5 bases and at J to 7 bases, leaving 6 bases not matched to a gene. CDR3 DNA: TGTGCCAGCAGTGTCACTAGCGGGGGGTCGAATGAGCAGTTCTTC. Amino acid sequence: CASSVTSGGSNEQFF.

This clonotype was detected ten times or more. V and J are TRBV2 and TRBJ1-3; no definite D call. Germline V gives CDR1 SNHLY, CDR2 FYNNEI. The CDR3 is 14 residues long. Trimming shortened V by 2 bases and J by 4 bases, and 9 bases separated the two germline ends. The CDR3 DNA is TGTGCCAGCAGTGAAAGGGAGTCAGGAAACACCATATATTTT. This codes for CASSERESGNTIYF. Drawing the rest from reference TRBV2 and TRBJ1-3, the complete variable domain is EPEVTQTPSHQVTQMGQEVILRCVPISNHLYFYWYRQILGQKVEFLVSFYNNEISEKSEIFDDQFSVERPDGSNFTLKIRSTKLEDSAMYFCASSERESGNTIYFGEGSWLTVV.

This clonotype has at least ten counts. The chain recombines TRBV20-1 with TRBJ2-5, with D perhaps matching TRBD1 (6 bases). Germline V gene sequence: CDR1 DFQATT, CDR2 SNEGSKA (reference sequence). The germline V and J ends were trimmed by 5 bases and 0 bases, with 13 bases remaining between them. The CDR3 runs to 14 residues. The CDR3 here is CSASTGSYQETQYF. The CDR3 nucleotides are TGCAGTGCTTCGACAGGCTCTTACCAAGAGACCCAGTACTTC.

This clonotype was found many times. DNA for the CDR3: TGCGCCAGCAGCTTGGGGGGCCCCTACGAGCAGTACTTC. The encoded protein is CASSLGGPYEQYF. This chain connects TRBV5-1 to TRBJ2-7; possible D gene TRBD1, 5 bases. Trimming removed 0 bases from V and 2 bases from J, with 6 bases in between. There are 13 residues in the CDR3. The germline CDR1 and CDR2 sequences are SGHRS and YFSETQ.

Only a few counts were recorded for this clonotype. The rearrangement uses TRBV20-1 and TRBJ2-1; possibly TRBD1 for D (6 bases). CDR1 is DFQATT and CDR2 is SNEGSKA in the germline V gene (reference sequence). Trimming removed 5 bases at V and 7 bases at J, with 21 bases between. The CDR3 has 15 residues. Written as DNA, the CDR3 is TGCAGTGCTGGCCGCGTGGCAGGGGTAGTGAATGAGCAGTTCTTC. Translating it yields CSAGRVAGVVNEQFF.

The V and J genes are TRBV4-2 and TRBJ2-5, with 8 bases identical to TRBD2. Germline V gives CDR1 LGHNA, CDR2 YNFKEQ. V shed 1 base and J 3 bases; nucleotides not matched to a gene: 4. CDR3 size: 15 residues. In DNA form, the CDR3 reads TGTGCCAGCAGCCAAGGTCGGGGGGGGGAAGAGACCCAGTACTTC. Protein: CASSQGRGGEETQYF.

This clonotype occurred many times. This chain uses TRBV3-1 with TRBJ2-1; D call uncertain. V was trimmed by 1 base and J by 10 bases, leaving 8 bases between them. Germline-derived CDR1 and CDR2 are LGHDT and YNNKEL (reference sequence). The CDR3 is 12 amino acids. This chain's CDR3 is CASSQAVREQFF. The CDR3 nucleotides read TGTGCCAGCAGCCAAGCAGTCAGAGAGCAGTTCTTC.

This clonotype was detected only a few times. V and J are TRBV7-2 and TRBJ1-4; 8 bases fit TRBD1. The germline gives CDR1 SGHTA, CDR2 FQGNSA. The trim removed 5 bases at V and 7 bases at J, leaving 6 bases unmatched. CDR3 length equals 14 residues. CDR3 residues: CASSQTGGGEKLFF. The CDR3 coding sequence is TGTGCCAGCAGCCAAACAGGGGGAGGTGAAAAACTGTTTTTT.

This clonotype was observed at least ten times. The chain has TRBV5-6 and TRBJ1-2, with a weak D call TRBD1 (6 bases). Germline CDR1 SGHDT, CDR2 YYEEEE. V dropped 4 bases and J dropped 7 bases, with 20 bases sitting between them. This CDR3 contains 15 residues. Here the CDR3 reads CASSPPGDTFAGYTF. CDR3 nucleotides: TGTGCCAGCAGCCCTCCGGGGGACACGTTCGCTGGCTACACCTTC.

This clonotype was detected many times. The chain couples TRBV24-1 to TRBJ2-3, with D possibly being TRBD2 (5 bases). Germline V CDR1 and CDR2: KGHDR, SFDVKD. This CDR3 is 14 amino acids long. V lost 5 bases and J lost 0, with 8 bases in between. The CDR3 DNA reads TGTGCCACCAGTGGGACGGGGAGCACAGATACGCAGTATTTT. Its protein product is CATSGTGSTDTQYF.

This clonotype was seen more than once but under ten times. This chain joins TRBV24-1 and TRBJ2-5; 10 bases fit TRBD1. Per germline, CDR1 KGHDR and CDR2 SFDVKD. V trimming: 4 bases; J trimming: 7 bases; junction bases outside the gene matches: 14. The CDR3 runs to 17 residues. The CDR3 region has the DNA TGTGCCACCAGTGACCTCGGGACAGGGGAGGGGAGGGGGACCCAGTACTTC. This translates into CATSDLGTGEGRGTQYF.

This clonotype was observed at least ten times. The J gene is TRBJ2-1, the V gene TRBV7-3, with 10 nucleotides matching TRBD2. The germline CDR1 and CDR2 sequences are SGHTA and FQGTGA. Germline trimming cut 6 bases from V and 5 bases from J; bases unmatched to any gene: 7. This CDR3 spans 15 amino acids. The CDR3 sequence: CASSFGLAVNNEQFF. CDR3 sequence (DNA): TGTGCCAGCAGTTTTGGACTAGCGGTGAACAATGAGCAGTTCTTC.

About this clonotype itself: A much larger clone differs by one base, so this may be a read error. The V and J genes are TRBV5-1 and TRBJ2-1; 10 nucleotides agree with TRBD2. CDR1 and CDR2 from the germline V gene are SGHRS and YFSETQ. CDR3 size: 16 residues. V shed 4 bases and J 5 bases; nucleotides not matched to a gene: 9. The CDR3 spells CASSTPTSGTNNEQFF. The CDR3 DNA is TGCGCCAGCAGCACGCCCACTAGCGGGACTAACAATGAGCAGTTCTTC.

V is TRBV9 and J is TRBJ2-6; D is unclear. V lost 0 bases, J lost 2 bases, and 6 bases lay in between. Germline V gene sequence: CDR1 SGDLS, CDR2 YYNGEE. The CDR3 covers 15 residues. CDR3 nucleotide sequence: TGTGCCAGCAGCGTAGGCCTCCCTGGGGCCAACGTCCTGACTTTC. It specifies CASSVGLPGANVLTF.

This clonotype was seen ten or more times. The J gene is TRBJ2-5, the V gene TRBV11-1; D perhaps matches TRBD1 (6 bases). Germline assignment: CDR1 SGHAT and CDR2 FQDESV (reference sequence). This CDR3 region has 19 residues. V lost 2 bases, J lost 7 bases, and 29 bases lay in between. The CDR3 loop reads CASSLTLNRVGPNFGTQYF. The CDR3 DNA is TGTGCCAGCAGCTTAACTCTCAACAGGGTCGGGCCGAACTTCGGGACCCAGTACTTC.

This clonotype has ten or more counts. The rearrangement joins TRBV11-3 to TRBJ2-7, with D hard to call. With 3 bases removed from V and 4 bases from J, the gap between germline ends came to 10 bases. This CDR3 region has 13 residues. Per the germline V gene, CDR1 is SGHNT and CDR2 is YENEEA. The CDR3 DNA follows: TGTGCCAGCAGCTTGTGGTGGGGATACGAGCAGTACTTC. It translates to CASSLWWGYEQYF.

There are a few counts of this clonotype. The V gene is TRBV20-1, the J gene TRBJ1-6; D gene unclear. This CDR3 has 16 residues. Germline CDR1 DFQATT, CDR2 SNEGSKA (reference sequence). Trimming cost V 6 bases and J 8 bases, with 23 bases left between them. The CDR3 region has the DNA TGCAGTGCCCCCCCGTTGGGAGCCAGCTTGGATTCACCCCTCCACTTT. Its protein product is CSAPPLGASLDSPLHF.

The chain couples TRBV11-2 to TRBJ1-1, with TRBD1 as a possible D gene (5 bases). The CDR3 consists of 18 residues. V shed 5 bases and J shed 0 bases, with 22 bases lying between them. Germline CDR1 reads SGHAT; CDR2 reads FQNNGV. The CDR3 nucleotides read TGTGCCAGCAGCCCCCAATGGGGCCAGGGCCGCCTGAACACTGAAGCTTTCTTT. Translating it yields CASSPQWGQGRLNTEAFF.

This clonotype was seen many times. This sequence joins TRBV15 and TRBJ1-2; 7 bases fit TRBD1. CDR3 length equals 15 residues. V lost 2 bases and J lost 0; bases outside the gene matches: 3. From germline, CDR1 is LNHNV and CDR2 YYDKDF (reference sequence). This chain's CDR3 is CATSRWDSTNYGYTF. The CDR3, as DNA: TGTGCCACCAGCAGATGGGACAGTACTAACTATGGCTACACCTTC.

This clonotype occurred many times. The chain joins TRBV3-1 to TRBJ2-7, with TRBD2 identical over 8 bases. V dropped 0 bases and J dropped 7; count of bases not matched to a gene: 8. Germline lookup yields CDR1 LGHDT and CDR2 YNNKEL (reference sequence). The CDR3 extends over 15 amino acids. CDR3 in DNA: TGTGCCAGCAGCCAAGATGGGGGACTAGTGCAGGAGCAGTACTTC. Amino acids: CASSQDGGLVQEQYF.

This clonotype was observed a few times. This sequence joins TRBV24-1 and TRBJ2-7, with D possibly matching TRBD2 (5 bases). Germline values: CDR1 KGHDR, CDR2 SFDVKD. The CDR3 extends over 13 amino acids. Deletions cut 1 base from V and 3 bases from J, with 6 bases between. The CDR3 bases are TGTGCCACCAGTGATTTTGGGAGCTACGAGCAGTACTTC. Residues: CATSDFGSYEQYF.

This clonotype was counted at least ten times. The chain carries TRBV13 and TRBJ2-1, with 8 nucleotides matching TRBD1. Germline-derived CDR1 and CDR2 are PRHDT and FYEKMQ (reference sequence). The CDR3 spans 16 residues. The junction had 7 bases not matched to a gene; V was cut back by 6 bases and J by 0 bases. CDR3 sequence (DNA): TGTGCCAGCAGAAAGCTCAGGGGGCCCTCCTACAATGAGCAGTTCTTC. Translated, it gives CASRKLRGPSYNEQFF.

The V call is TRBV7-2, the J call TRBJ2-3; TRBD2 matches at 8 bases. With 5 bases clipped from V and 4 bases from J, the junction kept 5 bases outside the gene matches. Germline V gives CDR1 SGHTA, CDR2 FQGNSA. This CDR3 is built from 14 residues. This CDR3 reads CASSPNGGADTQYF. The CDR3 nucleotides read TGTGCCAGCAGCCCGAACGGGGGGGCAGATACGCAGTATTTT.

This clonotype was observed many times. The V call is TRBV9, the J call TRBJ1-1; D uncertain. Germline values: CDR1 SGDLS, CDR2 YYNGEE. Trimming took 1 base from V and 3 from J, leaving 10 bases between them. This CDR3 has 14 amino acids. CDR3 sequence: CASSVTWRDTEAFF. The CDR3 region has the DNA TGTGCCAGCAGCGTAACATGGAGGGACACTGAAGCTTTCTTT.